The 30 T cell receptor beta chains presented below share a single source sample, sequenced in a study of blood T cell repertoires in COVID-19. The assay was immunoSEQ multiplex PCR, and TCRdb's table has in-frame clones only and misses some. The data show about 120,000 clones, roughly 87% seen once. The sequencing input was peripheral blood. Every receptor here comes from a human donor in a cohort sampled during active COVID-19.

The chain is built from TRBV30 and TRBJ1-5; D is unclear. The CDR3 is 13 amino acids. Germline CDR1 and CDR2: GTSNPN and SVGIG (reference sequence). V lost 3 bases and J 0 bases, leaving 6 bases between the germline ends. The DNA for the CDR3 is TGTGCCTGGAGCGGGTATAGCAATCAGCCCCAGCATTTT. This encodes CAWSGYSNQPQHF.

The CDR3 DNA is TGCGCCAGCAGCAGACAGGGGGCGCCTATGAACACTGAAGCTTTCTTT. Translating it yields CASSRQGAPMNTEAFF. The chain recombines TRBV5-1 with TRBJ1-1; 10 nucleotides match TRBD1. With V trimmed by 4 bases and J by 0 bases, 6 bases remained unmatched. Per the germline V gene, CDR1 is SGHRS and CDR2 is YFSETQ. The CDR3 has 16 residues.

The chain recombines TRBV18 with TRBJ2-3; 9 nucleotides align to TRBD1. Losses at the gene ends were 2 bases for V and 5 bases for J; bases not matched to a gene: 8. The CDR3 runs to 16 residues. Germline V lookup: CDR1 KGHSH, CDR2 LQKENI. CDR3 region: CASSPNGQGTEDTQYF. The CDR3 DNA is TGTGCCAGCTCACCAAATGGACAGGGGACCGAAGATACGCAGTATTTT.

The V and J genes are TRBV2 and TRBJ2-7; possible D gene TRBD2, 6 bases. CDR1 is SNHLY, CDR2 FYNNEI, per germline. The CDR3 contains 14 residues. Deletions cut 7 bases from V and 0 bases from J, with 13 bases between. The CDR3 reads CASNRLGNSYEQYF. CDR3 coding DNA: TGTGCCAGCAACCGACTAGGTAACTCCTACGAGCAGTACTTC.

The V gene is TRBV6-5, the J gene TRBJ1-1; 12 bases agree with TRBD1. V was pared by 6 bases and J by 11 bases, with 7 bases of the junction left unmatched. The CDR3 totals 13 residues. The V gene's germline CDR1 is MNHEY and CDR2 SVGAGI. The CDR3 here is CASRDRDRGPAFF. CDR3 nucleotide sequence: TGTGCCAGCAGGGACCGGGACAGGGGGCCCGCTTTCTTT.

The chain employs TRBV3-1 (or the pseudogene TRBV3-2) and TRBJ1-5; a weak D match, TRBD1 (6 bases). Germline V gives CDR1 LGHDT, CDR2 YNNKEL (reference sequence). Trimming cost V 3 bases and J 4 bases, with 7 bases left between them. The CDR3 consists of 13 residues. CDR3 sequence (DNA): TGTGCCAGCAGCCAGGGGGCGAATCAGCCCCAGCATTTT. Encoded protein: CASSQGANQPQHF.

The genes are TRBV7-3 and TRBJ1-1, with D unclear. Trimming removed 2 bases at V and 1 base at J, with 8 bases between. The germline V gene has CDR1 SGHTA and CDR2 FQGTGA. The CDR3 has 14 residues. The CDR3 loop reads CASSLAGPNTEAFF. The CDR3 DNA reads TGTGCCAGCAGCTTAGCTGGGCCGAACACTGAAGCTTTCTTT.

This clone has a single count. The gene calls are TRBV5-1 and TRBJ2-7; the D gene is possibly TRBD1 (6 bases). Between the trimmed V and J ends, which lost 0 bases and 3 bases, there was a span of 13 bases. The CDR3 is made up of 15 amino acids. Per the germline V gene, CDR1 is SGHRS and CDR2 is YFSETQ. Written as DNA, the CDR3 is TGCGCCAGCAGCTTGGTTGTACAGGGCGTCTACGAGCAGTACTTC. It yields the protein CASSLVVQGVYEQYF.

The table lists this clone with a few counts. The chain has TRBV19 and TRBJ1-3, with TRBD1 matching 7 bases. From germline, CDR1 is LNHDA and CDR2 SQIVND (reference sequence). The CDR3 totals 13 residues. V shed 7 bases, J shed 3 bases, and the junction held 3 bases outside the gene matches. Here the CDR3 DNA reads TGTGCCAGTACCAGGGGGGATGGAAACACCATATATTTT. This encodes CASTRGDGNTIYF.

V and J are TRBV27 and TRBJ1-1, with D perhaps TRBD1 (6 bases). The germline V gene has CDR1 MNHEY and CDR2 SMNVEV (reference sequence). Trimming removed 2 bases from V and 2 bases from J, with 9 bases in between. The CDR3 loop spans 14 amino acids. CDR3 residues: CASSLGTLNTEAFF. The CDR3 DNA reads as TGTGCCAGCAGTTTAGGGACACTTAACACTGAAGCTTTCTTT.

This chain connects TRBV5-1 to TRBJ2-7; the match to TRBD1 covers 8 bases. Germline assignment: CDR1 SGHRS and CDR2 YFSETQ. CDR3 length: 15 amino acids. With V trimmed by 3 bases and J by 2 bases, 7 bases remained unmatched. The CDR3 sequence: CASSWGTGRTYEQYF. The CDR3, as DNA: TGCGCCAGCAGCTGGGGGACAGGCAGGACCTACGAGCAGTACTTC.

The V and J genes are TRBV10-2 and TRBJ2-6; TRBD1 agrees at 7 bases. Looked up from germline, CDR1 is WSHSY and CDR2 is SAAADI. The ends lost 10 bases at V and 6 bases at J; junction bases unmatched: 9. The CDR3 is 14 amino acids. CDR3 sequence reads: CAIKQGPAANVLTF. CDR3 sequence (DNA): TGCGCCATAAAACAGGGGCCTGCGGCCAACGTCCTGACTTTC.

CDR3 region: CASSSVPGEETQYF. The CDR3, as DNA: TGTGCCAGCAGCTCTGTCCCGGGAGAAGAGACCCAGTACTTC. This chain links TRBV5-4 with TRBJ2-5; D might be TRBD2 (6 bases). V dropped 3 bases and J dropped 3 bases, with 12 bases sitting between them. Germline V gives CDR1 SGHNT, CDR2 YYREEE (reference sequence). This CDR3 has 14 residues.

This rearrangement joins TRBV6-5 to TRBJ1-4, with TRBD1 identical over 11 bases. This CDR3 is built from 15 residues. Trimming cost V 6 bases and J 4 bases; bases outside gene matches: 4. Germline-derived CDR1 and CDR2 are MNHEY and SVGAGI. This CDR3 reads CASSQDRGLNEKLFF. CDR3 sequence (DNA): TGTGCCAGCAGCCAGGACAGGGGGCTTAATGAAAAACTGTTTTTT.

The chain employs TRBV19 and TRBJ1-5; 7 bases agree with TRBD1. The CDR3 is 17 residues long. The V gene end was trimmed by 7 bases and the J gene end by 0 bases; junction bases not matched to a gene: 12. CDR1 is LNHDA and CDR2 is SQIVND in the germline V gene (reference sequence). DNA of the CDR3: TGTGCCAGTAACCCGGGACAGCAGTCTTATAGCAATCAGCCCCAGCATTTT. This encodes CASNPGQQSYSNQPQHF.

The rearrangement links TRBV29-1 to TRBJ2-5; 7 nucleotides line up with TRBD2. CDR3 length: 13 residues. V trimming: 7 bases; J trimming: 5 bases; junction bases outside the gene matches: 10. The germline gives CDR1 SQVTM, CDR2 ANQGSEA. DNA of the CDR3: TGCAGCGGCTCAACTAGCGAGGGGGAGACCCAGTACTTC. As protein: CSGSTSEGETQYF.

The V gene is TRBV5-5, the J gene TRBJ2-1; the D gene is possibly TRBD1 (6 bases). The CDR3 spans 17 residues. The V end was cut by 0 bases, the J end by 6 bases, with 19 bases between. Per the germline V gene, CDR1 is SGHKS and CDR2 is YYEKEE (reference sequence). CDR3 amino acids: CASSLGLTGTGRNEQFF. CDR3 DNA: TGTGCCAGCAGCTTGGGACTGACAGGAACAGGGCGCAATGAGCAGTTCTTC. Combining the CDR3 with reference TRBV5-5 and TRBJ2-1 gives the whole variable domain DAGVTQSPTHLIKTRGQQVTLRCSPISGHKSVSWYQQVLGQGPQFIFQYYEKEERGRGNFPDRFSARQFPNYSSELNVNALLLGDSALYLCASSLGLTGTGRNEQFFGPGTRLTVL.

In this sample, this clone turned up once. The V gene is TRBV19, the J gene TRBJ2-7; 9 bases match TRBD1. Trimming cost V 4 bases and J 5 bases; bases outside gene matches: 9. From germline, CDR1 is LNHDA and CDR2 SQIVND (reference sequence). This CDR3 has 15 residues. CDR3: CASSTWGTGRNEQYF. CDR3 nucleotides: TGTGCCAGTAGTACATGGGGGACAGGGAGAAACGAGCAGTACTTC. Full variable domain (outside the CDR3, taken from reference TRBV19 and TRBJ2-7): DGGITQSPKYLFRKEGQNVTLSCEQNLNHDAMYWYRQDPGQGLRLIYYSQIVNDFQKGDIAEGYSVSREKKESFPLTVTSAQKNPTAFYLCASSTWGTGRNEQYFGPGTRLTVT.

The rearrangement uses TRBV30 and TRBJ2-2; no definite D call. The CDR3 is 11 residues long. Germline V gives CDR1 GTSNPN, CDR2 SVGIG (reference sequence). Trimming removed 2 bases at V and 6 bases at J, with 4 bases between. Here the CDR3 DNA reads TGTGCCTGGAGTCCTTCCGGGGAGCTGTTTTTT. Its translation: CAWSPSGELFF.

Here the CDR3 reads CAWSVGGDGYTF. Here the CDR3 DNA reads TGTGCCTGGAGTGTAGGAGGGGATGGCTACACCTTC. The rearrangement joins TRBV30 to TRBJ1-2, with a weak D call TRBD1 (5 bases). V was shortened by 0 bases and J by 6 bases, with 8 bases between the two germline ends. Germline CDR1 reads GTSNPN; CDR2 reads SVGIG (reference sequence). The CDR3 runs to 12 residues. The variable domain in full, with the rest retrieved from reference TRBV30 and TRBJ1-2, is SQTIHQWPATLVQPVGSPLSLECTVEGTSNPNLYWYRQAAGRGLQLLFYSVGIGQISSEVPQNLSASRPQDRQFILSSKKLLLSDSGFYLCAWSVGGDGYTFGSGTRLTVV.

V gene TRBV5-1 combines with J gene TRBJ2-7, with 7 bases that match TRBD1. CDR3 length: 14 amino acids. CDR1 SGHRS and CDR2 YFSETQ come from the germline V gene. V was clipped by 4 bases and J by 13 bases; unmatched bases: 17. This CDR3 is CASSRQGSDRVYYF. The CDR3 nucleotides are TGCGCCAGCAGCCGACAGGGATCCGACAGGGTTTATTACTTC.

The genes are TRBV3-1 (or the pseudogene TRBV3-2) and TRBJ2-1; a possible D gene is TRBD2 (6 bases). Between the trimmed V and J ends, which lost 6 bases and 5 bases, there was a span of 14 bases. This CDR3 spans 14 amino acids. Germline V CDR1 and CDR2: LGHDT, YNNKEL (reference sequence). For the CDR3, the DNA is TGTGCCAGCAGTTCTAGCGTTAAAGACAATGAGCAGTTCTTC. This translates into CASSSSVKDNEQFF.

This sequence joins TRBV4-1 and TRBJ1-4; D is unresolved. The germline CDR1 and CDR2 sequences are MGHRA and YSYEKL. The CDR3 spans 13 residues. V was trimmed by 1 base and J by 7 bases, leaving 7 bases between them. As DNA, the CDR3 is TGCGCCAGCAGCCAAGCCCGGGGTGAAAAACTGTTTTTT. Encoded protein: CASSQARGEKLFF.

The CDR3 nucleotides are TGTGCTAGTGGTTCCCCGGACAGGGGGGGGGTAAAACTGTTTTTT. Protein: CASGSPDRGGVKLFF. This chain links TRBV12-5 with TRBJ1-4, with 10 positions matching TRBD1. CDR1 and CDR2 from the germline V gene are LGHNT and FRNRAP. The CDR3 has 15 amino acids. V lost 4 bases to trimming and J lost 10 bases; unmatched junction nucleotides: 9.

The gene calls are TRBV27 and TRBJ1-1; D gene uncertain. The V gene lost 0 bases and the J gene lost 4 bases, with 6 bases spanning the gap. CDR1 and CDR2 (germline): MNHEY, SMNVEV (reference sequence). The CDR3 contains 13 residues. The DNA for the CDR3 is TGTGCCAGCAGTTTATCATATCCCACTGAAGCTTTCTTT. It translates to CASSLSYPTEAFF.

This rearrangement joins TRBV3-1 (or the pseudogene TRBV3-2) to TRBJ1-4, with a tentative D call TRBD1 (5 bases). V was shortened by 4 bases and J by 7 bases, with 13 bases between the two germline ends. CDR3 length: 14 amino acids. Germline-derived CDR1 and CDR2 are LGHDT and YNNKEL (reference sequence). This chain's CDR3 is CASSPRVVSEKLFF. The CDR3 bases are TGTGCCAGCAGCCCCAGGGTTGTGAGTGAAAAACTGTTTTTT.

This chain links TRBV11-2 with TRBJ1-2, with D possibly TRBD1 on 5 matching bases. This CDR3 has 15 residues. V was shortened by 5 bases and J by 7 bases, with 20 bases between the two germline ends. Per the germline V gene, CDR1 is SGHAT and CDR2 is FQNNGV. CDR3 region: CASSQTTTQGAGYTF. In DNA, the CDR3 is TGTGCCAGCAGCCAGACCACCACCCAGGGCGCTGGCTACACCTTC. Full variable domain (rest looked up from reference TRBV11-2 and TRBJ1-2): EAGVAQSPRYKIIEKRQSVAFWCNPISGHATLYWYQQILGQGPKLLIQFQNNGVVDDSQLPKDRFSAERLKGVDSTLKIQPAKLEDSAVYLCASSQTTTQGAGYTFGSGTRLTVV.

This clone was observed a few times. The V call is TRBV6-5, the J call TRBJ2-3; TRBD2 agrees at 8 bases. V trimming: 5 bases; J trimming: 4 bases; junction bases outside the gene matches: 5. CDR1 and CDR2 from the germline V gene are MNHEY and SVGAGI. The CDR3 contains 14 residues. For the CDR3, the DNA is TGTGCCAGCAGTCGGGGACTAGTGTCAGATACGCAGTATTTT. Translated, it gives CASSRGLVSDTQYF.

The V call is TRBV19, the J call TRBJ2-1, with TRBD1 identical over 10 bases. The CDR3 covers 17 residues. Germline CDR1 LNHDA, CDR2 SQIVND (reference sequence). Trimming cost V 7 bases and J 4 bases; bases outside gene matches: 13. The CDR3 nucleotides are TGTGCCAGTACCCAAGGGACAGGGGAAGGGCCTTACAATGAGCAGTTCTTC. Translating gives CASTQGTGEGPYNEQFF.

There are a few counts of this clone. The chain employs TRBV5-6 and TRBJ1-3, with unresolved D. Germline CDR1 is SGHDT and CDR2 is YYEEEE. The ends were cut back, 1 base at V and 7 bases at J, with 9 bases in the middle. The CDR3 loop spans 13 amino acids. The DNA for the CDR3 is TGTGCCAGCAGCTTGCGAAACGGGAACACCATATATTTT. It yields the protein CASSLRNGNTIYF.